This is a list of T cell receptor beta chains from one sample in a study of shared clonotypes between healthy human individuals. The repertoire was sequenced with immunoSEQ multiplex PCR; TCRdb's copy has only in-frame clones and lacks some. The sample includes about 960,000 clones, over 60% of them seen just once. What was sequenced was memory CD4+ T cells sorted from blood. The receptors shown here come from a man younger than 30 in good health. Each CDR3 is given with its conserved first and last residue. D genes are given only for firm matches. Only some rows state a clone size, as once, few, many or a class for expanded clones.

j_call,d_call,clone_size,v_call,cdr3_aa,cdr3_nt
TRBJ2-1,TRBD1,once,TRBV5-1,CASSFGQGESNEQFF,TGCGCCAGCAGCTTCGGACAGGGGGAGAGCAATGAGCAGTTCTTC
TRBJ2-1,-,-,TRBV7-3,CASSLSQGTLNEQFF,TGTGCCAGCAGCTTGTCACAGGGTACTCTCAATGAGCAGTTCTTC
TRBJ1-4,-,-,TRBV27,CASRDSRSTNEKLFF,TGTGCCAGCAGAGACAGCCGGTCAACTAATGAAAAACTGTTTTTT
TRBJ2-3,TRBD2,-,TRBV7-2,CASSLGLAGVYTQYF,TGTGCCAGCAGCTTGGGACTAGCGGGAGTATATACGCAGTATTTT
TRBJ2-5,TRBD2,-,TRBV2,CASRGGGAGETQYF,TGTGCCAGCAGGGGCGGGGGGGCCGGAGAGACCCAGTACTTC
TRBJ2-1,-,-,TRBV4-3,CASSQGSRGVPTYNEQFF,TGCGCCAGCAGCCAAGGGTCCAGGGGGGTCCCTACATACAATGAGCAGTTCTTC
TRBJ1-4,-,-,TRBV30,CAWTLNNEKLFF,TGTGCCTGGACCCTGAATAATGAAAAACTGTTTTTT
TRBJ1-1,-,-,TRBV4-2,CASRTLGRGQVNTEAFF,TGTGCCTCCCGAACTTTGGGAAGGGGCCAGGTGAACACTGAAGCTTTCTTT
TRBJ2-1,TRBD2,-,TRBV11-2,CASSLGAQGGYNEQFF,TGTGCCAGCAGCTTAGGAGCCCAGGGAGGGTACAATGAGCAGTTCTTC
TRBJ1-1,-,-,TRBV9,CASSGTENTEAFF,TGTGCCAGCAGCGGGACAGAGAACACTGAAGCTTTCTTT
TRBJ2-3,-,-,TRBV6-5,CASSRIGEKTDTQYF,TGTGCCAGCAGCCGTATTGGCGAGAAAACAGATACGCAGTATTTT
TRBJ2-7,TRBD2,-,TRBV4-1,CASSQPTSGKGEQYF,TGCGCCAGCAGCCAACCGACTAGCGGGAAAGGCGAGCAGTACTTC
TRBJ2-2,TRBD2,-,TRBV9,CASSVAGLALGELFF,TGTGCCAGCAGCGTCGCGGGACTAGCTCTCGGGGAGCTGTTTTTT
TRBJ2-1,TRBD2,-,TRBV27,CASSPQRGGPNEQFF,TGTGCCAGCAGCCCCCAGCGGGGGGGCCCAAATGAGCAGTTCTTC
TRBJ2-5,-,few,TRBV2,CASTQGAGRETQYF,TGTGCCAGCACCCAGGGCGCGGGGAGAGAGACCCAGTACTTC
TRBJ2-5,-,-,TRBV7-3,CASSSYQETQYF,TGTGCCAGCAGCTCGTACCAAGAGACCCAGTACTTC
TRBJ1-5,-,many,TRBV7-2,CASSFYQGNQPQHF,TGTGCCAGCAGCTTTTACCAGGGCAATCAGCCCCAGCATTTT
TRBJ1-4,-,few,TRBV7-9,CASSSKSLF,TGTGCCAGCAGTTCTAAGTCCCTTTTT
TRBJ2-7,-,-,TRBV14,CASSQDSVRAYEQYF,TGTGCCAGCAGCCAAGATAGTGTCAGAGCCTACGAGCAGTACTTC
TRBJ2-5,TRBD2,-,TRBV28,CASGPGGPLETQYF,TGTGCCAGCGGGCCGGGGGGGCCTCTCGAGACCCAGTACTTC
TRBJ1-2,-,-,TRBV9,CASSVDPGTDYGYTF,TGTGCCAGCAGCGTAGATCCGGGGACGGACTATGGCTACACCTTC
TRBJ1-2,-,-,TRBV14,CASSPGPSYGYTF,TGTGCCAGCAGCCCCGGTCCGAGCTATGGCTACACCTTC
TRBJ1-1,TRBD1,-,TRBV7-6,CASSSGGGNTEAFF,TGTGCCAGCAGTTCAGGGGGCGGGAACACTGAAGCTTTCTTT
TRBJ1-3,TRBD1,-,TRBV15,CATSTLDRADNTIYF,TGTGCCACCAGCACTCTGGACAGGGCTGATAACACCATATATTTT
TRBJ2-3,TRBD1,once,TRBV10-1,CASSGQGASTDTQYF,TGCGCCAGCAGTGGACAGGGGGCGAGCACAGATACGCAGTATTTT
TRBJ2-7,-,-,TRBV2,CASKGGGSSYEQYF,TGTGCCAGCAAAGGTGGGGGTAGCTCCTACGAGCAGTACTTC
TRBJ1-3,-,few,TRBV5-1,CASSSLRLGDGNTIYF,TGCGCCAGCAGCTCACTTCGGCTGGGGGACGGAAACACCATATATTTT
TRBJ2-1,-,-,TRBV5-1,CASSSWTTSSYNEQFF,TGCGCCAGCAGCTCCTGGACAACCAGCTCCTACAATGAGCAGTTCTTC
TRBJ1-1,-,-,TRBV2,CASSERAGGNTEAFF,TGTGCCAGCAGTGAAAGGGCAGGAGGGAACACTGAAGCTTTCTTT
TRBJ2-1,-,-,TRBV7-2,CASSVLQGTEQFF,TGTGCCAGCAGCGTCCTCCAGGGGACTGAGCAGTTCTTC
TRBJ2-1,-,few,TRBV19,CASSTGFSYNEQFF,TGTGCCAGTAGTACTGGGTTTTCCTACAATGAGCAGTTCTTC
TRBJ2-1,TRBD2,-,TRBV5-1,CASTPGTSGRNEQFF,TGCGCCAGCACCCCCGGGACTAGCGGGAGGAATGAGCAGTTCTTC
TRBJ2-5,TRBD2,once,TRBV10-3,CAISERLAGGETQYF,TGTGCCATCAGTGAGAGGTTAGCGGGAGGGGAGACCCAGTACTTC
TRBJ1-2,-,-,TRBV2,CASSEQGSYTF,TGTGCCAGCAGTGAACAGGGAAGCTACACCTTC
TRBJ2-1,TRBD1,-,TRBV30,CAWDRDYNEQFF,TGTGCCTGGGACAGGGACTACAATGAGCAGTTCTTC
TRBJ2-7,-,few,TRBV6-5,CASSSLGGTYEQYF,TGTGCCAGCAGCTCGCTGGGCGGGACCTACGAGCAGTACTTC
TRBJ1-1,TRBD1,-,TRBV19,CASSTTGTGGGRTEAFF,TGTGCCAGTAGTACCACCGGGACAGGGGGCGGTAGGACTGAAGCTTTCTTT
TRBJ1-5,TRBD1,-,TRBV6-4,CASSMWDRVLNQPQHF,TGTGCCAGCAGTATGTGGGACAGGGTCCTCAATCAGCCCCAGCATTTT
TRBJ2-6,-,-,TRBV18,CASSPPLSAPLTF,TGTGCCAGCTCACCCCCCTTGAGCGCTCCTTTGACTTTC
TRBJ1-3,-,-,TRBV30,CAWSVLGTGNTIYF,TGTGCCTGGAGTGTATTAGGGACTGGAAACACCATATATTTT
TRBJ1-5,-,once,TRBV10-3,CAISDQLKGNQPQHF,TGTGCCATCAGTGATCAGCTGAAAGGCAATCAGCCCCAGCATTTT
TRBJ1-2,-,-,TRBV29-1,CSVDYRTNYGYTF,TGCAGCGTTGATTACAGGACTAACTATGGCTACACCTTC
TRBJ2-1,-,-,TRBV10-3,CASQHGPRYNEQFF,TGTGCCAGTCAACACGGCCCTAGGTACAATGAGCAGTTCTTC
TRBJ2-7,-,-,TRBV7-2,CASSLSVAREQYF,TGTGCCAGCAGCTTGAGCGTGGCCCGTGAGCAGTACTTC
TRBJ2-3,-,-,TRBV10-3,CAISGGAWDTDTQYF,TGTGCCATCAGTGGGGGGGCCTGGGACACAGATACGCAGTATTTT